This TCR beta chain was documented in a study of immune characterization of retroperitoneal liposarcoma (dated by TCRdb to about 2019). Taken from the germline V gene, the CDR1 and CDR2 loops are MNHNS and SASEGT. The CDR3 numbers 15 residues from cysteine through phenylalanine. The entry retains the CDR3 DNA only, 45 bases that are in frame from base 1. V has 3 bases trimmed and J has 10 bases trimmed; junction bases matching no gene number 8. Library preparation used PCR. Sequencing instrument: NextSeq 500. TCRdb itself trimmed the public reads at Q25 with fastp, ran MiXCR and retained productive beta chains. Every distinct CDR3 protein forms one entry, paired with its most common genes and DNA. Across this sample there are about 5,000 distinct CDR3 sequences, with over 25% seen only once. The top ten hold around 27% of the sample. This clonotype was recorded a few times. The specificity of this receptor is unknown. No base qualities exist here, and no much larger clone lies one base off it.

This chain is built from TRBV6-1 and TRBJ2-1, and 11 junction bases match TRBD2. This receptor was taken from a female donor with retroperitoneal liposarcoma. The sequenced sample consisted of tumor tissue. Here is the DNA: TGTGCCAGCAGTGAGGATAGCGGGGGGGCATACGAGCAGTTCTTC. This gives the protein CASSEDSGGAYEQFF.